A single sample gave rise to the 8 T cell receptor beta chains below, sequenced in a study of regulatory T cells in long-lasting Graves disease. Stated time point: persistent/refractory GD, antithyroid drugs over 5 years with positive TRAb. Following extraction of RNA from PBMCs, that RNA was used to make the TCR library. According to the study, TCR beta libraries were built with iRepertoire HTBI primers and CDR3-region Arm-PCR. One entry per CDR3 protein, called by TCRdb with MiXCR from the multiplex PCR reads. The table has 250,000 to 300,000 distinct CDR3 sequences, roughly a fifth seen once. The input for sequencing was peripheral blood mononuclear cells (PBMCs), taken when the disease was refractory, from a patient treated with antithyroid drugs. The receptors shown here come from a female donor with Graves disease.

This chain links TRBV2 with TRBJ2-1; no definite D call. The CDR3 contains 13 residues. Trimming stripped 8 bases from V and 5 bases from J, with 13 bases between. CDR1 is SNHLY, CDR2 FYNNEI, per germline. The CDR3 DNA sequence: TGTGCCAGCGTCACTCGAGACAACAATGAGCAGTTCTTC. This translates into CASVTRDNNEQFF.

The rearrangement joins TRBV5-6 to TRBJ1-4; no clear D gene. Trimming took off 2 bases at V and 8 bases at J, with 7 bases between the two ends. The CDR3 totals 12 residues. Germline assignment: CDR1 SGHDT and CDR2 YYEEEE. Here the CDR3 reads CASSFSDEKLFF. The DNA for the CDR3 is TGTGCCAGCAGCTTCTCCGACGAAAAACTGTTTTTT. Filled out from reference TRBV5-6 and TRBJ1-4, the complete variable domain reads DAGVTQSPTHLIKTRGQQVTLRCSPKSGHDTVSWYQQALGQGPQFIFQYYEEEERQRGNFPDRFSGHQFPNYSSELNVNALLLGDSALYLCASSFSDEKLFFGSGTQLSVL.

This clonotype was counted at least ten times. This chain connects TRBV7-9 to TRBJ2-5; 7 bases are a match to TRBD1. Germline V CDR1 and CDR2: SEHNR, FQNEAQ (reference sequence). The CDR3 is 15 amino acids. Trimming took 4 bases from V and 2 from J; bases not matched to a gene: 7. CDR3 in DNA: TGTGCCAGCAGCTCGAACAGGGGCCCTCAAGAGACCCAGTACTTC. This sequence encodes CASSSNRGPQETQYF.

The chain uses TRBV30 and TRBJ1-1; D gene ambiguous. The CDR3 consists of 11 residues. V lost 5 bases and J lost 8, with 12 bases in between. Germline CDR1 is GTSNPN and CDR2 is SVGIG (reference sequence). Here the CDR3 reads CAWASKREAFF. The CDR3 nucleotides read TGTGCCTGGGCGAGCAAACGAGAAGCTTTCTTT.

V usage is TRBV27 and J usage is TRBJ2-5; 9 bases map to TRBD1. Per the germline V gene, CDR1 is MNHEY and CDR2 is SMNVEV (reference sequence). CDR3 length: 15 residues. With 5 bases clipped from V and 5 bases from J, the junction kept 9 bases outside the gene matches. CDR3 protein: CASSARTGVLETQYF. The CDR3 DNA reads as TGTGCCAGCAGTGCCCGGACAGGGGTTTTGGAGACCCAGTACTTC.

This clonotype was observed many times. This chain uses TRBV4-3 with TRBJ2-7; tentative D call: TRBD2 (6 bases). CDR3 length: 16 amino acids. CDR1 and CDR2 from the germline V gene are LGHNA and YSLEER. V was shortened by 0 bases and J by 4 bases, with 16 bases between the two germline ends. CDR3 region: CASSQEVIGLTYEQYF. The DNA for the CDR3 is TGCGCCAGCAGCCAAGAGGTAATAGGACTAACTTACGAGCAGTACTTC.

The gene calls are TRBV7-9 and TRBJ2-1, with 10 bases aligning to TRBD2. There are 14 residues in the CDR3. J gave up 10 bases and V 4 bases, and 7 bases lay outside the gene matches. CDR1 and CDR2 (germline): SEHNR, FQNEAQ (reference sequence). Here the CDR3 reads CASSWLAGVQEQFF. The CDR3 coding sequence is TGTGCCAGCAGCTGGCTAGCGGGAGTTCAGGAGCAGTTCTTC.

This clonotype was picked up many times. V gene TRBV7-2 combines with J gene TRBJ2-7; tentative D call: TRBD2 (5 bases). The CDR3 is made up of 13 amino acids. Germline V gene data show CDR1 as SGHTA and CDR2 as FQGNSA. V lost 2 bases and J 4 bases, leaving 9 bases between the germline ends. CDR3 loop: CASSLWSGYEQYF. The CDR3 DNA follows: TGTGCCAGCAGCTTATGGTCGGGGTACGAGCAGTACTTC.